This TCR beta chain was profiled in a study of PD-L1 blockade in urothelial cancer. The CDR3 is 15 residues long. V lost 3 bases and J 8 bases, leaving 19 bases between the germline ends. Looked up from germline, CDR1 is MGHRA and CDR2 is YSYEKL. The patients had locally advanced or metastatic urothelial carcinoma. Libraries were prepared by immunoSEQ multiplex PCR; TCRdb keeps only in-frame clonotypes and omits some of them. The table shows tens of thousands of clones, with 82% occurring only once. This specimen consisted of PBMCs, obtained around atezolizumab (anti-PD-L1) treatment. This chain uses TRBV4-1 with TRBJ1-2, with TRBD1 as a possible D gene (6 bases). The TCR sequence derives from a man aged 65 to 79 with urothelial cancer. The CDR3 spells CASSQGLQGPAGYTF. DNA for the CDR3: TGCGCCAGCAGCCAGGGGTTACAGGGTCCGGCGGGCTACACCTTC.